These 24 T cell receptor beta chains were sequenced from one sample in a study of prognosis after radiotherapy for stage I lung cancer. Two rounds of multiplex PCR amplified TCR beta CDR3 from genomic DNA. First-round PCR used primers specific to each TRBV and TRBJ gene. TCRdb redid the calling of the multiplex PCR reads with MiXCR, one entry per CDR3 protein. This sample has about 12,000 distinct CDR3 sequences; about 51% occur once, and the top ten carry around 20%. The sequencing used PBMCs, collected before or after stereotactic body radiation therapy (not recorded which). The receptors shown here come from a donor aged 50 or older with non-small cell lung cancer.

Note on this clonotype: The junction departs from germline at one end; a sequencing error may be responsible. The chain joins TRBV20-1 to TRBJ2-7; TRBD1 matches 7 bases. In germline, CDR1 is DFQATT, CDR2 SNEGSKA (reference sequence). The CDR3 contains 14 residues. CDR3: CSARRQGISYEHYF. The CDR3 DNA is TGCAGTGCTAGGAGACAGGGTATCTCCTACGAGCATTACTTC.

The V and J genes are TRBV20-1 and TRBJ2-7; 9 bases line up with TRBD1. The CDR3 has 14 amino acids. V dropped 1 base and J dropped 2; count of bases not matched to a gene: 3. Germline V gene sequence: CDR1 DFQATT, CDR2 SNEGSKA (reference sequence). The CDR3 spells CSARGDRDPYEQYF. CDR3 in DNA: TGCAGTGCTAGAGGGGACAGGGACCCCTACGAGCAGTACTTC.

The gene calls are TRBV19 and TRBJ2-4; 11 positions match TRBD1. The CDR3 has 19 residues. The trim removed 1 base at V and 0 bases at J, leaving 8 bases unmatched. CDR1 LNHDA and CDR2 SQIVND come from the germline V gene (reference sequence). The CDR3, as DNA: TGTGCCAGTAGTATAGGGACAGGGGGCAAAGGAGTAGCCAAAAACATTCAGTACTTC. Protein: CASSIGTGGKGVAKNIQYF.

This chain connects TRBV11-2 to TRBJ2-7; maybe TRBD2 (6 bases). V was trimmed by 5 bases and J by 8 bases, leaving 19 bases between them. The CDR3 is made up of 14 amino acids. The V gene's germline CDR1 is SGHAT and CDR2 FQNNGV. The CDR3 spells CASSLPVDGGKQYF. The DNA for the CDR3 is TGTGCCAGCAGCCTCCCTGTGGACGGCGGGAAGCAGTACTTC.

This clonotype occurred many times. The chain joins TRBV6-2 or TRBV6-3 to TRBJ2-4; either TRBD1 or TRBD2 may fit D (5 bases each). In germline, CDR1 is MNHEY, CDR2 SVGEGT. V lost 4 bases and J lost 9, with 16 bases in between. The CDR3 contains 14 residues. The CDR3 bases are TGTGCCAGCAGTTCAACAGGCCCCGGAGGCATTCAGTACTTC. It encodes CASSSTGPGGIQYF.

The chain links TRBV12-3 or TRBV12-4 to TRBJ1-5; D might be TRBD1 (5 bases). This CDR3 contains 14 residues. Trimming left V 1 base short and J 4 bases short, with 8 bases between. The CDR3 loop is CASSLGGINQPQHF. CDR3 DNA: TGTGCCAGCAGTTTAGGGGGGATTAATCAGCCCCAGCATTTT.

The rearrangement joins TRBV28 to TRBJ1-4; D gene uncertain. The CDR3 length is 14 residues. Germline CDR1 and CDR2: MDHEN and SYDVKM. Trimming removed 3 bases at V and 5 bases at J, with 10 bases between. CDR3 residues: CASSFSTQNEKLFF. The CDR3 nucleotides are TGTGCCAGCAGTTTCAGTACACAGAATGAAAAACTGTTTTTT.

V is TRBV12-3 or TRBV12-4 and J is TRBJ2-2, with D possibly being TRBD1 (5 bases). V was pared by 6 bases and J by 8 bases, with 19 bases between. There are 15 residues in the CDR3. The CDR3 DNA reads as TGTGCCAGCAGGGACGAGACAGTGGATTCTGGGGAGCTGTTTTTT. Residues: CASRDETVDSGELFF.

To note about this clonotype: A much larger clone lies one base from this, so it may be a read error. The chain has TRBV19 and TRBJ2-7; TRBD2 aligns across 8 bases. V dropped 6 bases and J dropped 4; count of bases not matched to a gene: 11. The germline V gene has CDR1 LNHDA and CDR2 SQIVND (reference sequence). This CDR3 is 15 amino acids long. CDR3 sequence (DNA): TGTGCCAGTAGCAGTTGCGGGACTAGTATATACGAGCAGTACTTC. This sequence encodes CASSSCGTSIYEQYF.

This clonotype appeared many times. The rearrangement joins TRBV20-1 to TRBJ2-1; 13 bases agree with TRBD2. CDR3 length: 14 residues. Per the germline V gene, CDR1 is DFQATT and CDR2 is SNEGSKA (reference sequence). Trimming at V came to 5 bases and at J to 9 bases, leaving 7 bases not matched to a gene. The CDR3 here is CSAEGTSGTLEQFF. The DNA for the CDR3 is TGCAGTGCTGAAGGGACTAGCGGGACCCTTGAGCAGTTCTTC.

The sample holds many counts of this clonotype. This rearrangement joins TRBV4-2 to TRBJ1-5; tentative D call: TRBD1 (6 bases). The CDR3 is 17 amino acids. CDR1 is LGHNA and CDR2 is YNFKEQ in the germline V gene. Trimming stripped 4 bases from V and 2 bases from J, with 18 bases between. The CDR3 loop is CASSREAQGSGNQPQHF. CDR3 sequence (DNA): TGTGCCAGCAGCCGGGAGGCCCAGGGGTCGGGCAATCAGCCCCAGCATTTT.

For this clonotype: An end of the junction does not agree with germline; a read error may underlie this. The rearrangement uses TRBV19 and TRBJ2-5, with D unclear. Germline V lookup: CDR1 LNHDA, CDR2 SQIVND (reference sequence). The CDR3 totals 13 residues. CDR3 in amino acids: CASSIRSQQTQYF. In nucleotides, the CDR3 is TGTGCCAGTAGCATACGCTCCCAACAGACCCAGTACTTC.

This clonotype was seen a few times. A far larger clone is just one base off, so this is likely a read error. The V call is TRBV19, the J call TRBJ2-4; D unclear. Germline values: CDR1 LNHDA, CDR2 SQIVND (reference sequence). The CDR3 totals 11 residues. Here the CDR3 DNA reads TGTGCCAGTAGTATAGATGGTCCCGTGCTCTTC. It translates to CASSIDGPVLF.

V gene TRBV30 combines with J gene TRBJ2-3, with D possibly TRBD2 on 6 matching bases. V lost 1 base and J lost 1, with 6 bases in between. Germline-derived CDR1 and CDR2 are GTSNPN and SVGIG (reference sequence). CDR3 length: 13 amino acids. CDR3 amino acids: CAWSGGGTDTQYF. In nucleotides, the CDR3 is TGTGCCTGGAGTGGGGGGGGCACAGATACGCAGTATTTT.

Comments on this clonotype: A single base is all that separates this from a far larger clone, so a read error is likely. V is TRBV24-1 and J is TRBJ2-7; 7 nucleotides align to TRBD2. CDR3 length: 14 amino acids. Per the germline V gene, CDR1 is KGHDR and CDR2 is SFDVKD. Germline trimming cut 2 bases from V and 7 bases from J; bases unmatched to any gene: 7. In nucleotides, the CDR3 is TGTGCCACCAGTGATTCTGTGGGGGGGGATGAGCAGTACTTC. This translates into CATSDSVGGDEQYF.

In its sample, this clonotype is medium-sized. The chain couples TRBV27 to TRBJ1-2, with 7 bases fitting TRBD1. The V gene's germline CDR1 is MNHEY and CDR2 SMNVEV (reference sequence). The CDR3 loop spans 13 amino acids. The V gene end was trimmed by 8 bases and the J gene end by 6 bases; junction bases not matched to a gene: 9. CDR3 sequence reads: CASGTVTSNGYTF. The CDR3 nucleotides read TGTGCCAGCGGGACAGTAACGTCTAATGGCTACACCTTC.

The J gene is TRBJ2-2, the V gene TRBV12-3 or TRBV12-4; D gene ambiguous. Trimming pared 7 bases from V and 1 base from J, leaving 13 bases between. CDR3 size: 15 residues. The CDR3 DNA is TGTGCCAGCATCCGGTATAACAGGAACACCGGGGAGCTGTTTTTT. As protein: CASIRYNRNTGELFF.

The rearrangement links TRBV28 to TRBJ2-7; 9 bases are shared with TRBD2. The CDR3 runs 15 residues. Trimming cost V 5 bases and J 6 bases; bases outside gene matches: 11. CDR1 and CDR2 (germline): MDHEN, SYDVKM. For the CDR3, the DNA is TGTGCCAGCAGTGTCGGGTCTAGCGGGATTGGCGAGCAGTACTTC. Translated, it gives CASSVGSSGIGEQYF. Full variable domain (missing parts from reference TRBV28 and TRBJ2-7): DVKVTQSSRYLVKRTGEKVFLECVQDMDHENMFWYRQDPGLGLRLIYFSYDVKMKEKGDIPEGYSVSREKKERFSLILESASTNQTSMYLCASSVGSSGIGEQYFGPGTRLTVT.

This clonotype was seen repeatedly, ten times or more. The chain uses TRBV3-1 and TRBJ2-1; D is undetermined. The CDR3 loop spans 14 amino acids. CDR1 is LGHDT, CDR2 YNNKEL, per germline (reference sequence). The V and J ends lost 1 base and 4 bases respectively, with 8 bases between them. In DNA, the CDR3 is TGTGCCAGCAGCCAAGTTGGTCCGTACAATGAGCAGTTCTTC. Residues: CASSQVGPYNEQFF.

The chain uses TRBV11-2 and TRBJ1-1; D not resolved. The CDR3 spans 14 residues. The V end was cut by 1 base, the J end by 3 bases, with 9 bases between. Germline CDR1 and CDR2: SGHAT and FQNNGV. CDR3 sequence: CASSLAGADTEAFF. The CDR3 bases are TGTGCCAGCAGCTTAGCGGGCGCCGACACTGAAGCTTTCTTT. Drawing the rest from reference TRBV11-2 and TRBJ1-1, the complete variable domain is EAGVAQSPRYKIIEKRQSVAFWCNPISGHATLYWYQQILGQGPKLLIQFQNNGVVDDSQLPKDRFSAERLKGVDSTLKIQPAKLEDSAVYLCASSLAGADTEAFFGQGTRLTVV.

This clonotype is medium-sized in the sample. The chain recombines TRBV27 with TRBJ1-5; TRBD1 agrees at 8 bases. V trimming: 3 bases; J trimming: 5 bases; junction bases outside the gene matches: 3. CDR1 and CDR2 (germline): MNHEY, SMNVEV (reference sequence). CDR3 size: 14 residues. The CDR3: CASSLGTGDQPQHF. In DNA form, the CDR3 reads TGTGCCAGCAGTTTGGGGACAGGTGATCAGCCCCAGCATTTT.

V gene TRBV27 combines with J gene TRBJ2-1; 7 positions match TRBD2. V dropped 5 bases and J dropped 7; count of bases not matched to a gene: 14. Germline lookup yields CDR1 MNHEY and CDR2 SMNVEV (reference sequence). This CDR3 has 16 residues. The CDR3 here is CASSPGWGGRGNEQFF. CDR3 nucleotide sequence: TGTGCCAGCAGTCCGGGTTGGGGCGGGAGAGGGAATGAGCAGTTCTTC.

In this sample, this clonotype is medium-sized (0.01 to 0.1%). The J gene is TRBJ1-4, the V gene TRBV3-1, with D hard to call. The V end lost 2 bases, the J end lost 7 bases, and 11 bases lay between the germline ends. There are 14 residues in the CDR3. Germline assignment: CDR1 LGHDT and CDR2 YNNKEL (reference sequence). The CDR3: CASSQTPGTEKLFF. In DNA form, the CDR3 reads TGTGCCAGCAGCCAAACCCCCGGAACTGAAAAACTGTTTTTT.

This clonotype has at least ten counts. The chain combines TRBV2 with TRBJ2-1, with D uncertain. Germline V gives CDR1 SNHLY, CDR2 FYNNEI. This CDR3 has 13 amino acids. V lost 8 bases to trimming and J lost 7 bases, with 15 bases between them. Here the CDR3 reads CASSRRSRNEQFF. CDR3 DNA: TGTGCCAGCTCACGTAGATCCCGTAATGAGCAGTTCTTC. Variable domain in full (rest from reference TRBV2 and TRBJ2-1): EPEVTQTPSHQVTQMGQEVILRCVPISNHLYFYWYRQILGQKVEFLVSFYNNEISEKSEIFDDQFSVERPDGSNFTLKIRSTKLEDSAMYFCASSRRSRNEQFFGPGTRLTVL.